Reported below is one TCR beta chain. This clonotype has just a few counts. It lacks a known antigen. No quality values exist for individual bases; no much larger clone is one base distant. This sample is drawn from a study of T-cell memory formation after mild COVID-19 (dated by TCRdb to the early 2020s). Notes on the research overall: Most TCR sequence clusters were specific to one of the two donors. T-cell clones expanding and contracting after mild COVID-19 in two donors were tracked by longitudinal TCRalpha and TCRbeta repertoire sequencing. The cohort comprised two young, previously healthy adult volunteers, one female and one male.

From the germline V gene, CDR1 is SGHRS and CDR2 is YFSETQ. Between the V and J ends, shortened by 1 base and 1 base respectively, the junction contains 17 bases. The CDR3 contains 17 residues, cysteine and phenylalanine counted. Only the CDR3 portion is preserved as DNA: 51 bases, with reading frame beginning at the first base. Overall results and qualifications from the work: Clones contracting from day 15 to 85 had balanced CD4/CD8 phenotypes, while a second wave expanding from day 15 to 37 was biased towards CD4+. Some responding clones were detected in pre-infection memory, suggesting pre-existing cross-reactive memory T cells joined the SARS-CoV-2 response. SARS-CoV-2 specificity was not confirmed for the second-wave clones peaking on day 37. Only a couple of mild cases were covered by the study, and larger cohorts that include severe cases with pre-infection samples were considered necessary. Contracting CD4+ clones were found mainly in CM and EM memory subsets, while CD8+ clones were enriched in EMRA.

PBMCs were isolated by Ficoll-Paque density gradient centrifugation. For sequencing, an Illumina NovaSeq 6000 was employed. TCRalpha and TCRbeta cDNA libraries were constructed by 5'RACE with constant-segment primers, with sample barcodes and unique molecular identifiers being introduced. Trizol reagent was used to extract RNA from every sample. Amplification of the libraries took two PCR steps, and the second step added a second sample barcode plus Illumina TruSeq adapters. Sequencing of libraries was performed on an Illumina NovaSeq with 2 x 150 bp paired-end reads. The paper's processing steps were these. The reads were demultiplexed and collapsed into UMI-guided consensus sequences using migec v1.2.7. Using mixcr v2.1.11, UMI consensuses were aligned to TRA and TRB V and J templates and then assembled into clonotypes. Clonotypes were classified as expanded or contracted when called significant by both edgeR and NoisET, with noise models trained on biological replicates. For edgeR calls, the cutoffs were a false discovery rate-adjusted p below 0.01 and a log2 fold-change threshold of 1. As an exploratory analysis of dynamics, PCA with hierarchical clustering was applied to max-normalized trajectories of the 1000 most abundant clonotypes. Separately sequenced CD4+ and CD8+ repertoires were used to assign the CD4 or CD8 phenotype of responding clones. TCRdb applied fastp at Q25 and MiXCR to the public reads, then kept only in-frame beta chains. All rows with the same CDR3 protein become a single entry with the most common DNA and genes. V and J calls and clone size were set by TCRdb, not the authors. The sample yields 400,000 to 500,000 distinct CDR3 sequences; approximately 20% were counted once. Of the sample, roughly 8% is held by the ten largest clones.

This receptor was obtained from an adult woman who had mild COVID-19 (a few samples of this study predate the infection). The sample titles of this study are shuffled in the database, so cell type and time point are left out; the donor was told from shared clones. The specimen sequenced was PBMCs or a T cell subset sorted from them (not recorded which). The chain employs TRBV5-1 and TRBJ1-2, with TRBD1 perhaps the D gene, on 6 matching bases. In nucleotide form, the sequence is TGCGCCAGCAGCTTGATCGGGACATCCGAGGGTAACTATGGCTACACCTTC. This gives the protein CASSLIGTSEGNYGYTF.